What follows are 10 T cell receptor beta chains derived from one specimen sequenced in a study of shared clonotypes between healthy human individuals. TCRdb's table, derived via immunoSEQ multiplex PCR, lists solely in-frame clones and lacks some. Here the sample spans fewer than 200,000 clones, approximately 92% being singletons. The sample consisted of naive CD4+ T cells sorted from blood. The subset was: CD45RA+ positively selected. These receptor sequences come from a woman in her twenties or thirties in good health.

The chain is built from TRBV6-5 and TRBJ2-7; 9 nucleotides line up with TRBD1. Losses at the gene ends were 6 bases for V and 6 bases for J; bases not matched to a gene: 9. Germline V CDR1 and CDR2: MNHEY, SVGAGI. CDR3 length equals 14 residues. The CDR3 DNA is TGTGCCAGCAGACGGACAGGGGATTCGGGCGAGCAGTACTTC. This codes for CASRRTGDSGEQYF.

This clone has only one observation. J is TRBJ2-1 and V is TRBV29-1, with 8 nucleotides matching TRBD1. Germline lookup yields CDR1 SQVTM and CDR2 ANQGSEA. The V segment lost 7 bases and the J segment 0 bases; nucleotides outside the gene matches: 5. CDR3 length equals 14 residues. This chain's CDR3 is CSARGQASYNEQFF. The CDR3 DNA is TGCAGCGCCCGGGGACAGGCCTCCTACAATGAGCAGTTCTTC.

V is TRBV28 and J is TRBJ2-5, with D unclear. The J call may not be correct, given that the DNA end is closer to TRBJ2-7. Per germline, CDR1 MDHEN and CDR2 SYDVKM. The CDR3 contains 15 residues. CDR3 loop: CASSLFRQIAYEQYF. Here the CDR3 DNA reads TGTGCCAGCAGTTTATTCCGGCAGATTGCCTACGAGCAGTACTTC.

The V call is TRBV2, the J call TRBJ1-2; D ambiguous. V gave up 0 bases and J gave up 2 bases, with 4 bases separating them. Germline CDR1 and CDR2: SNHLY and FYNNEI. The CDR3 runs 13 residues. This CDR3 reads CASSEAGNYGYTF. In DNA form, the CDR3 reads TGTGCCAGCAGTGAAGCAGGGAACTATGGCTACACCTTC.

The gene calls are TRBV5-1 and TRBJ2-3, with D hard to call. Germline values: CDR1 SGHRS, CDR2 YFSETQ. V was shortened by 4 bases and J by 5 bases, with 20 bases between the two germline ends. The length of the CDR3 is 16 residues. CDR3: CASSPQGPSNEDTQYF. CDR3 nucleotide sequence: TGCGCCAGCAGCCCCCAAGGGCCCTCCAATGAAGATACGCAGTATTTT.

With respect to this clone: The sample carries other DNA sequences with the same CDR3. V and J are TRBV5-1 and TRBJ1-5; no clear D gene. The CDR3 runs to 15 residues. CDR1 is SGHRS, CDR2 YFSETQ, per germline. The V and J ends lost 0 bases and 0 bases respectively, with 7 bases between them. The DNA of the CDR3 is TGCGCCAGCAGCTTGGACGGTTATAGCAATCAGCCCCAGCATTTT. Amino acid sequence: CASSLDGYSNQPQHF.

The genes are TRBV18 and TRBJ1-4; D is uncertain. Germline values: CDR1 KGHSH, CDR2 LQKENI. Between the trimmed V and J ends, which lost 3 bases and 2 bases, there was a span of 10 bases. This CDR3 has 15 amino acids. The CDR3 nucleotides are TGTGCCAGCTCACCCCAACGAGGCACTAATGAAAAACTGTTTTTT. This encodes CASSPQRGTNEKLFF.

The CDR3 bases are TGTGCCAGCAGTTTCCTACGTCAGCAGTACTTC. Translating it yields CASSFLRQQYF. The J gene is TRBJ2-5, the V gene TRBV28; D is uncertain. The CDR3 is 11 amino acids. Germline CDR1 is MDHEN and CDR2 is SYDVKM. V dropped 3 bases and J dropped 11 bases, with 10 bases sitting between them.

CDR3 amino acids: CASSLGQGVAGELFF. The CDR3 DNA follows: TGCGCCAGCAGCTTAGGACAGGGGGTGGCCGGGGAGCTGTTTTTT. The rearrangement links TRBV5-1 to TRBJ2-2; the match to TRBD1 covers 10 bases. V gave up 2 bases and J gave up 6 bases; unmatched junction bases: 4. CDR1 is SGHRS and CDR2 is YFSETQ in the germline V gene. The CDR3 has 15 residues.

This chain joins TRBV11-2 and TRBJ2-5, with D perhaps matching TRBD1 (6 bases). The closer fit of TRBJ2-7 to the DNA end suggests the J call may be wrong. Germline V lookup: CDR1 SGHAT, CDR2 FQNNGV. This CDR3 has 17 amino acids. For the CDR3, the DNA is TGTGCCAGCAGCTTAGGGTTCTTGGGGGCTAGCTCCTACGAGCAGTACTTC. This translates into CASSLGFLGASSYEQYF.